This T cell receptor (beta chain) is from a study of a mutant IDH1 vaccine in newly diagnosed glioma. Study-wide context: Most patients had received both radiotherapy and temozolomide, the prior options being radiotherapy, temozolomide, or both. Whole-study results and caveats: Immune responses induced by the vaccine were seen in 80% to 95% of patients, spanning multiple MHC alleles.

There are 14 residues in the CDR3. The germline gives CDR1 GTSNPN, CDR2 SVGIG (reference sequence). The V gene lost 7 bases and the J gene lost 4 bases, with 16 bases spanning the gap. Profiling relied on immunoSEQ multiplex PCR, and the TCRdb table lists in-frame clones only, not all of them. The sample consists of 15,000 or so clones, 80% to 90% of them appearing once. As regards this clone: Its antigen is not identified.

Time point here: baseline, week 1 (first vaccination visit). Specified treatment: pre-vaccination baseline after standard-of-care therapy. The chain combines TRBV30 with TRBJ2-2; no firm D call. The material was PBMCs, obtained from a glioma patient treated with radiotherapy, temozolomide or both. The TCR originated in a woman aged 40 to 55 with glioma. Some clones in this sample may be carry-over from other donors' samples. CDR3 loop: CAFLAGLLTGELFF. As DNA, the CDR3 is TGTGCCTTTCTTGCCGGGCTTCTCACCGGGGAGCTGTTTTTT.